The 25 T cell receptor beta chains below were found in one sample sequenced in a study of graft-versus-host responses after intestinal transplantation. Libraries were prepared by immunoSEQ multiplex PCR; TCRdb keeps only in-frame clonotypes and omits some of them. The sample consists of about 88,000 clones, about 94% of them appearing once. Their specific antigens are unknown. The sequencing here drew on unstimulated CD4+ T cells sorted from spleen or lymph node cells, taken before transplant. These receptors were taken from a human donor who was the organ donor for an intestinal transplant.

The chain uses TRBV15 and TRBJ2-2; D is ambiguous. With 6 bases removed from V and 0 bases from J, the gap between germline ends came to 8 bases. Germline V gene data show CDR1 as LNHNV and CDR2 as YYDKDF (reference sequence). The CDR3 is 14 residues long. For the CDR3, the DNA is TGTGCCACCAGTAGACGGACGAACACCGGGGAGCTGTTTTTT. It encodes CATSRRTNTGELFF. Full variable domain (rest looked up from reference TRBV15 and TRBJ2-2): DAMVIQNPRYQVTQFGKPVTLSCSQTLNHNVMYWYQQKSSQAPKLLFHYYDKDFNNEADTPDNFQSRRPNTSFCFLDIRSPGLGDTAMYLCATSRRTNTGELFFGEGSRLTVL.

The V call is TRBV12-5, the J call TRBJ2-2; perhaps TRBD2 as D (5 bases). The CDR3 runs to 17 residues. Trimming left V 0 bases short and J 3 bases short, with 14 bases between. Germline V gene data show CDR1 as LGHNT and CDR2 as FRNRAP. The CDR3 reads CASGLVTAAGDTGELFF. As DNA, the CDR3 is TGTGCTAGTGGTTTGGTAACAGCGGCTGGCGACACCGGGGAGCTGTTTTTT.

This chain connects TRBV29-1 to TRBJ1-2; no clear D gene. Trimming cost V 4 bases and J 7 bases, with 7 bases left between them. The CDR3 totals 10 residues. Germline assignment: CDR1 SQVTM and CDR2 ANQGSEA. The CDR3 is CSVVHGGYTF. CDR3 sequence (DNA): TGCAGCGTTGTACACGGTGGCTACACCTTC.

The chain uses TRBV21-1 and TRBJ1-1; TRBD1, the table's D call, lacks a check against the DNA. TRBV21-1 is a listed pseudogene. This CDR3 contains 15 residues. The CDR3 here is CASSNTTGSNTEAFF. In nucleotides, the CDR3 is TGTGCCAGCAGCAACACGACAGGGAGCAACACTGAAGCTTTCTTT.

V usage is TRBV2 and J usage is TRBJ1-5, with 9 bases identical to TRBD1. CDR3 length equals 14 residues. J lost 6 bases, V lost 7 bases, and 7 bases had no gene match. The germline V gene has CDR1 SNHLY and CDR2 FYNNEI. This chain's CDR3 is CASTRTGGSQPQHF. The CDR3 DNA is TGTGCCAGCACGCGAACAGGGGGCTCTCAGCCCCAGCATTTT.

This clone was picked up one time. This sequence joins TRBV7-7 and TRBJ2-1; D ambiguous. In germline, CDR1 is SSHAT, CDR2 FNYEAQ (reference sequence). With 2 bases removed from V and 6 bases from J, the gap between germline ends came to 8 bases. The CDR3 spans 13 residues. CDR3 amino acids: CASSLRGGNEQFF. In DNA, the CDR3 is TGTGCCAGCAGCTTAAGAGGCGGCAATGAGCAGTTCTTC.

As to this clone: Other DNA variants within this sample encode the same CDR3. The CDR3: CASSLDTGGNYGYTF. The CDR3 bases are TGTGCCAGCAGCTTGGATACAGGGGGCAACTATGGCTACACCTTC. The V and J genes are TRBV5-8 and TRBJ1-2; 9 bases match TRBD1. The CDR3 is made up of 15 amino acids. From germline, CDR1 is SGHTS and CDR2 YDEGEE. J lost 2 bases, V lost 0 bases, and 2 bases had no gene match.

CDR3: CASRQGAGEQYF. In DNA, the CDR3 is TGTGCCAGCAGACAGGGGGCGGGCGAGCAGTACTTC. The rearrangement uses TRBV28 and TRBJ2-7; 9 nucleotides align to TRBD1. This CDR3 contains 12 residues. Germline CDR1 and CDR2: MDHEN and SYDVKM. V lost 6 bases, J lost 6 bases, and 3 bases stayed unmatched.

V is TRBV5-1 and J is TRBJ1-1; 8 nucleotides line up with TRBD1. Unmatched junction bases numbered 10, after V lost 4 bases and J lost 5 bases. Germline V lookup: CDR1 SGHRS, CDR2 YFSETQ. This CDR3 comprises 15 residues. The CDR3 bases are TGCGCCAGCAGCGGACAGGGAGGGATCGGGACTGAAGCTTTCTTT. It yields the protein CASSGQGGIGTEAFF.

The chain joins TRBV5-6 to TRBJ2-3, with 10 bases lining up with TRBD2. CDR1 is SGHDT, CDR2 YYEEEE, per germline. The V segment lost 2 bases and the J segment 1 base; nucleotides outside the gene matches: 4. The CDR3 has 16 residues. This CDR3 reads CASSFVLAGGTDTQYF. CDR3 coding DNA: TGTGCCAGCAGCTTTGTGCTAGCGGGGGGCACAGATACGCAGTATTTT.

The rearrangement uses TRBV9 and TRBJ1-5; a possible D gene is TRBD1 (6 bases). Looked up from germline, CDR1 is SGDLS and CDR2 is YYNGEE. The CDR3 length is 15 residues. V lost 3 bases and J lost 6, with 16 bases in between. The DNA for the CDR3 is TGTGCCAGCAGCGCGAGTGGGGGGCCGAGTCAGCCCCAGCATTTT. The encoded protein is CASSASGGPSQPQHF. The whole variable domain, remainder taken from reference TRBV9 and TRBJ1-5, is DSGVTQTPKHLITATGQRVTLRCSPRSGDLSVYWYQQSLDQGLQFLIQYYNGEERAKGNILERFSAQQFPDLHSELNLSSLELGDSALYFCASSASGGPSQPQHFGDGTRLSIL.

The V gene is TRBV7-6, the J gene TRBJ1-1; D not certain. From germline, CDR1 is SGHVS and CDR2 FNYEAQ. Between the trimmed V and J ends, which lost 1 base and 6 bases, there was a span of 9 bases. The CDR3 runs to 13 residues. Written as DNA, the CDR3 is TGTGCCAGCAGCTTAGGTGAGGTACCTGAAGCTTTCTTT. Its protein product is CASSLGEVPEAFF.

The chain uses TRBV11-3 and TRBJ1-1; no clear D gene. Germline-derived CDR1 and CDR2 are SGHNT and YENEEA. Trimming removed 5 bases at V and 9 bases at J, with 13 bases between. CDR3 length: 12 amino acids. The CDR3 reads CASSPTGEKAFF. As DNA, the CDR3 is TGTGCCAGCAGCCCCACCGGCGAAAAAGCTTTCTTT.

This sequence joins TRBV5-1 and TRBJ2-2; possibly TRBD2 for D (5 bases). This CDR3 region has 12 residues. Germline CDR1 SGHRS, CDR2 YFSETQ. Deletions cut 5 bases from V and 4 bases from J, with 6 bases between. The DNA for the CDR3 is TGCGCCAGCAGGGCGGGCACCGGGGAGCTGTTTTTT. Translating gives CASRAGTGELFF. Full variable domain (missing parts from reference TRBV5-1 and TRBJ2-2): KAGVTQTPRYLIKTRGQQVTLSCSPISGHRSVSWYQQTPGQGLQFLFEYFSETQRNKGNFPGRFSGRQFSNSRSEMNVSTLELGDSALYLCASRAGTGELFFGEGSRLTVL.

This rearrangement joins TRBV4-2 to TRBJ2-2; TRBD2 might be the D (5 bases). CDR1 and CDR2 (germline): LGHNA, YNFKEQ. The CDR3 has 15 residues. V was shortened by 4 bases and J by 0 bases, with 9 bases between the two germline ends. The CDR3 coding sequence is TGTGCCAGCAGCCGGACGGGGTCGAACACCGGGGAGCTGTTTTTT. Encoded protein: CASSRTGSNTGELFF.

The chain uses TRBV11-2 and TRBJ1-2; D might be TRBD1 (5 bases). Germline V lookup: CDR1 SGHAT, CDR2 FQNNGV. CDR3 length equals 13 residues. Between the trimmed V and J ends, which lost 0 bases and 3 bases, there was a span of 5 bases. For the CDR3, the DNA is TGTGCCAGCAGCTTAGACAGGGACTATGGCTACACCTTC. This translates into CASSLDRDYGYTF.

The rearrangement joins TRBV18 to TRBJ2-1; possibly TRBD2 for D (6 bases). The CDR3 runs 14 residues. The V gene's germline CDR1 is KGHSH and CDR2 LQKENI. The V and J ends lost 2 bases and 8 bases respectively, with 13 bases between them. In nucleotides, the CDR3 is TGTGCCAGCTCACCAGTGACTAGTCCCTATGAGCAGTTCTTC. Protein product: CASSPVTSPYEQFF.

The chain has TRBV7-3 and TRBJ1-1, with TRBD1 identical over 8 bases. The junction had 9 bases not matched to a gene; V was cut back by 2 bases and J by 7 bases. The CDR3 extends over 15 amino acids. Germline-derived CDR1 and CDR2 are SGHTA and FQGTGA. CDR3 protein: CASSLRPGGEGEAFF. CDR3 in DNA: TGTGCCAGCAGCTTACGTCCAGGGGGCGAGGGTGAAGCTTTCTTT.

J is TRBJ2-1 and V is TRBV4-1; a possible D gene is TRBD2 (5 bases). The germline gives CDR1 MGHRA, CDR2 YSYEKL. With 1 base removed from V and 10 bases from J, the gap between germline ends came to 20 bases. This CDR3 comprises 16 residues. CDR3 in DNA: TGCGCCAGCAGCCAAGGGCTAGCCGGACCTTGGGGAGAGCAGTTCTTC. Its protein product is CASSQGLAGPWGEQFF.

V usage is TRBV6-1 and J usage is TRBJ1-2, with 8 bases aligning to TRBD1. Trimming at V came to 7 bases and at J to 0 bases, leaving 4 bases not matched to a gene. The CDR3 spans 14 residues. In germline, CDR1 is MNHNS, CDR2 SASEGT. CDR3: CASTLTGANYGYTF. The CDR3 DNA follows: TGTGCCAGCACCTTGACAGGGGCTAACTATGGCTACACCTTC.

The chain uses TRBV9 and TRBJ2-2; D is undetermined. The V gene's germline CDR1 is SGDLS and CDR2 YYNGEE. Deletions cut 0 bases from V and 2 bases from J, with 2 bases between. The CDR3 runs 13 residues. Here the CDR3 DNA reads TGTGCCAGCAGCGTAGGTAACACCGGGGAGCTGTTTTTT. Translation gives CASSVGNTGELFF.

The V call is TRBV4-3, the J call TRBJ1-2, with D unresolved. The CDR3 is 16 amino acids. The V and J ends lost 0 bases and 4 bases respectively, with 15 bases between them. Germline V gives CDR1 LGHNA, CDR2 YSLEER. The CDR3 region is CASSQDKPPRFYGYTF. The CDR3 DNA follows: TGCGCCAGCAGCCAAGATAAACCCCCCCGCTTCTATGGCTACACCTTC.

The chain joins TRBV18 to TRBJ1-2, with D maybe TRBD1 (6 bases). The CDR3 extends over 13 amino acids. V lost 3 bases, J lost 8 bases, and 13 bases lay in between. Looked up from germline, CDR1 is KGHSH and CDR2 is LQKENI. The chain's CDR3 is CASSPMDSVGYTF. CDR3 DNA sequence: TGTGCCAGCTCACCTATGGACAGTGTGGGCTACACCTTC.

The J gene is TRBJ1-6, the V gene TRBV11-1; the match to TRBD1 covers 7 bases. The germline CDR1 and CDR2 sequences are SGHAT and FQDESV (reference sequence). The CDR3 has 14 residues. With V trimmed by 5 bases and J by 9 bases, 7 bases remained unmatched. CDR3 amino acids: CASSRQGVSSPLHF. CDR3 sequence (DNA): TGTGCCAGCAGCAGACAGGGTGTAAGTTCACCCCTCCACTTT.

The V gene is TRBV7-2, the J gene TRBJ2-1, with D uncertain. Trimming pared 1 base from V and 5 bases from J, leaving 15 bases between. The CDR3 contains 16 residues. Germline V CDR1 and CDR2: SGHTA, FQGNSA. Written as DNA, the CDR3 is TGTGCCAGCAGCTTAGTAGGTACAGAGATCAACAATGAGCAGTTCTTC. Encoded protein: CASSLVGTEINNEQFF.